A single sample is the source of the 23 T cell receptor beta chains below, sequenced in a study of blood T cell repertoires in COVID-19. Libraries were prepared by immunoSEQ multiplex PCR; TCRdb keeps only in-frame clonotypes and omits some of them. The sample shows 98,000 or so clones, 82% of them seen only once. Source material: peripheral blood. Receptors originate from a man aged 55-75 years with acute or convalescent COVID-19.

The CDR3 DNA reads as TGTGCCAGCAGCTTAGGACAGGGTAGAGAGACCCAGTACTTC. Protein: CASSLGQGRETQYF. The V and J genes are TRBV11-2 and TRBJ2-5, with 7 bases fitting TRBD1. Per germline, CDR1 SGHAT and CDR2 FQNNGV. The CDR3 totals 14 residues. After removal of 1 base from V and 4 bases from J, the junction contained 3 bases not matched to a gene. The variable domain in full, completed from reference TRBV11-2 and TRBJ2-5, reads EAGVAQSPRYKIIEKRQSVAFWCNPISGHATLYWYQQILGQGPKLLIQFQNNGVVDDSQLPKDRFSAERLKGVDSTLKIQPAKLEDSAVYLCASSLGQGRETQYFGPGTRLLVL.

The rearrangement uses TRBV2 and TRBJ1-1, with D tentatively TRBD1 (5 bases). V lost 1 base to trimming and J lost 4 bases, with 16 bases between them. CDR1 is SNHLY, CDR2 FYNNEI, per germline. The CDR3 consists of 16 residues. The CDR3 loop is CASSEEGSGMGTEAFF. The CDR3 DNA reads TGTGCCAGCAGTGAAGAGGGTTCAGGGATGGGCACTGAAGCTTTCTTT.

The chain links TRBV7-9 to TRBJ2-7; the match to TRBD2 covers 7 bases. The CDR3 has 15 amino acids. The ends lost 4 bases at V and 0 bases at J; junction bases unmatched: 6. The germline V gene has CDR1 SEHNR and CDR2 FQNEAQ (reference sequence). The CDR3 DNA reads TGTGCCAGCAGCTCCCTAGCGGTCGGCTCCTACGAGCAGTACTTC. Translating it yields CASSSLAVGSYEQYF.

The chain couples TRBV10-1 to TRBJ1-5, with D tentatively TRBD1 (5 bases). CDR1 is WNHNN, CDR2 SYGVQD, per germline (reference sequence). The V and J ends lost 7 bases and 1 base respectively, with 14 bases between them. This CDR3 region has 15 residues. The chain's CDR3 is CASNPGQPSNQPQHF. Written as DNA, the CDR3 is TGCGCCAGCAATCCAGGGCAGCCGAGCAATCAGCCCCAGCATTTT.

This chain joins TRBV19 and TRBJ1-3; TRBD1 is a possible D gene (5 bases). Germline V gene sequence: CDR1 LNHDA, CDR2 SQIVND (reference sequence). Deletions cut 3 bases from V and 2 bases from J, with 11 bases between. The CDR3 loop spans 15 amino acids. The CDR3 nucleotides are TGTGCCAGTAGTATTCTCTGGGGCACTGGAAACACCATATATTTT. This codes for CASSILWGTGNTIYF.

CDR3: CASSQDYTGLGAFF. The CDR3 nucleotides are TGTGCCAGCAGCCAAGATTACACGGGTTTGGGAGCTTTCTTT. The J gene is TRBJ1-1, the V gene TRBV14; D gene ambiguous. The CDR3 totals 14 residues. Germline assignment: CDR1 SGHDN and CDR2 FVKESK. V lost 0 bases and J 10 bases, leaving 15 bases between the germline ends.

V and J are TRBV3-1 (or the pseudogene TRBV3-2) and TRBJ2-7; D possibly corresponds to TRBD1 (5 bases). CDR3 length: 14 amino acids. Germline-derived CDR1 and CDR2 are LGHDT and YNNKEL (reference sequence). Trimming removed 6 bases from V and 0 bases from J, with 12 bases in between. The chain's CDR3 is CASSLRGGSYEQYF. As DNA, the CDR3 is TGTGCCAGCAGTCTAAGGGGTGGCTCCTACGAGCAGTACTTC.

The chain combines TRBV6-6 with TRBJ2-1; maybe TRBD2 (6 bases). The V end lost 5 bases, the J end lost 7 bases, and 12 bases lay between the germline ends. The CDR3 runs to 13 residues. Germline lookup yields CDR1 MNHNY and CDR2 SVGAGI (reference sequence). The CDR3 spells CASSRTRGNEQFF. In DNA form, the CDR3 reads TGTGCCAGCAGTCGCACGCGGGGAAATGAGCAGTTCTTC.

The J gene is TRBJ2-1, the V gene TRBV2; TRBD2 might be the D (5 bases). Trimming cost V 1 base and J 4 bases, with 11 bases left between them. Per the germline V gene, CDR1 is SNHLY and CDR2 is FYNNEI. The CDR3 runs 15 residues. The CDR3 nucleotides are TGTGCCAGCAGTGAAGAGGGAGCCGGGTACAATGAGCAGTTCTTC. It translates to CASSEEGAGYNEQFF.

CDR3 DNA: TGTGCCAGCAGTTTCCCAAATTCACCCCTCCACTTT. Amino acids: CASSFPNSPLHF. This sequence joins TRBV27 and TRBJ1-6; unclear D gene. Trimming stripped 3 bases from V and 7 bases from J, with 4 bases between. This CDR3 region has 12 residues. Per the germline V gene, CDR1 is MNHEY and CDR2 is SMNVEV (reference sequence).

This clone came up once. CDR3: CASIGVGDTQYF. CDR3 nucleotides: TGTGCCAGCATCGGAGTTGGGGATACGCAGTATTTT. V and J are TRBV11-2 and TRBJ2-3; D unresolved. Deletions cut 7 bases from V and 6 bases from J, with 11 bases between. Germline lookup yields CDR1 SGHAT and CDR2 FQNNGV. This CDR3 comprises 12 residues.

V usage is TRBV5-1 and J usage is TRBJ2-7; the match to TRBD2 covers 12 bases. Germline V gives CDR1 SGHRS, CDR2 YFSETQ. V shed 4 bases and J 1 base; nucleotides not matched to a gene: 9. CDR3 length: 17 amino acids. CDR3 in amino acids: CASSPWTSGVPSYEQYF. CDR3 nucleotides: TGCGCCAGCAGCCCCTGGACTAGCGGGGTCCCATCCTACGAGCAGTACTTC.

This clone was observed a handful of times. The gene calls are TRBV14 and TRBJ2-5, with D perhaps TRBD1 (5 bases). Germline values: CDR1 SGHDN, CDR2 FVKESK. V lost 1 base and J 9 bases, leaving 18 bases between the germline ends. The CDR3 length is 15 residues. The CDR3 bases are TGTGCCAGCAGCCAAGCCCCACGCAGGGCTCCGTCCCAGTACTTC. This sequence encodes CASSQAPRRAPSQYF.

This rearrangement joins TRBV9 to TRBJ2-2, with a tentative D call TRBD1 (6 bases). The CDR3 is made up of 15 amino acids. Deletions cut 0 bases from V and 3 bases from J, with 9 bases between. In germline, CDR1 is SGDLS, CDR2 YYNGEE. The CDR3 coding sequence is TGTGCCAGCAGCGTAGGGGCAGGGGACACCGGGGAGCTGTTTTTT. This codes for CASSVGAGDTGELFF.

V and J are TRBV19 and TRBJ2-1, with 7 bases that match TRBD1. The trim removed 1 base at V and 6 bases at J, leaving 6 bases unmatched. The CDR3 is 15 amino acids. Germline CDR1 is LNHDA and CDR2 is SQIVND (reference sequence). Here the CDR3 reads CASSIGLAGGNEQFF. The CDR3 nucleotides read TGTGCCAGTAGTATAGGTCTTGCAGGGGGCAATGAGCAGTTCTTC.

The V call is TRBV18, the J call TRBJ1-5; 7 bases are a match to TRBD1. This CDR3 is 14 amino acids long. Germline CDR1 reads KGHSH; CDR2 reads LQKENI. Trimming cost V 3 bases and J 7 bases; bases outside gene matches: 6. DNA for the CDR3: TGTGCCAGCTCACCGGGACAGAGGGACCAGCCCCAGCATTTT. This codes for CASSPGQRDQPQHF.

The V and J genes are TRBV7-3 and TRBJ2-1, with 13 bases matching TRBD2. V shed 1 base and J 6 bases; nucleotides not matched to a gene: 9. Germline CDR1 and CDR2: SGHTA and FQGTGA. This CDR3 spans 18 amino acids. The CDR3 bases are TGTGCCAGCAGCTTAAAGTCACTAGCGGGAGGGCCCCGCAATGAGCAGTTCTTC. Amino acids: CASSLKSLAGGPRNEQFF.

The V gene is TRBV30, the J gene TRBJ1-6, with 7 bases aligning to TRBD1. The CDR3 has 14 residues. CDR1 and CDR2 from the germline V gene are GTSNPN and SVGIG (reference sequence). Trimming removed 5 bases from V and 6 bases from J; junction bases left unmatched: 7. Here the CDR3 DNA reads TGTGCCTGGGACAGGGAGAGGGGTAATTCACCCCTCCACTTT. Its translation is CAWDRERGNSPLHF.

This clone appeared a single time. The chain links TRBV11-3 to TRBJ1-5; D gene unclear. Per germline, CDR1 SGHNT and CDR2 YENEEA. The CDR3 extends over 13 amino acids. V was clipped by 5 bases and J by 0 bases, with 5 bases between them. For the CDR3, the DNA is TGTGCCAGCAGCATATCTAGCAATCAGCCCCAGCATTTT. Translating gives CASSISSNQPQHF.

This sequence joins TRBV10-3 and TRBJ1-2; TRBD1 agrees at 7 bases. This CDR3 has 17 residues. J gave up 4 bases and V 0 bases, and 11 bases lay outside the gene matches. Germline CDR1 is ENHRY and CDR2 is SYGVKD. The CDR3 region has the DNA TGTGCCATCAGTGAGTCGACAGGGTACACCATCTCCTATGGCTACACCTTC. Translating gives CAISESTGYTISYGYTF.

The chain's CDR3 is CASSPRPSYGSSYNSPLHF. DNA of the CDR3: TGTGCCAGCTCACCACGACCCAGTTATGGGAGCTCCTATAATTCACCCCTCCACTTT. The chain links TRBV18 to TRBJ1-6; D unclear. This CDR3 has 19 residues. Germline values: CDR1 KGHSH, CDR2 LQKENI. Trimming took off 1 base at V and 0 bases at J, with 16 bases between the two ends.

This clone came up a few times. The chain uses TRBV30 and TRBJ1-6; 8 nucleotides align to TRBD1. Per germline, CDR1 GTSNPN and CDR2 SVGIG (reference sequence). The V segment lost 2 bases and the J segment 3 bases; nucleotides outside the gene matches: 9. This CDR3 comprises 17 residues. The CDR3 DNA reads TGTGCCTGGAGTACCGGACAGGGAACTATCTATAATTCACCCCTCCACTTT. This sequence encodes CAWSTGQGTIYNSPLHF.

This sequence joins TRBV5-5 and TRBJ2-2; D ambiguous. The CDR3 is made up of 12 amino acids. Deletions cut 0 bases from V and 7 bases from J, with 4 bases between. The germline gives CDR1 SGHKS, CDR2 YYEKEE (reference sequence). The CDR3 DNA sequence: TGTGCCAGCAGCTTGGGGCTCGGGGAGCTGTTTTTT. Amino acids: CASSLGLGELFF. Complete variable domain (other parts from reference TRBV5-5 and TRBJ2-2): DAGVTQSPTHLIKTRGQQVTLRCSPISGHKSVSWYQQVLGQGPQFIFQYYEKEERGRGNFPDRFSARQFPNYSSELNVNALLLGDSALYLCASSLGLGELFFGEGSRLTVL.